What follows is one TCR beta chain and its context. In this sample, this clone turned up once. This receptor's antigen is unknown. Per-base qualities were not stored, and no clone one base away is much larger. In the prospective study, participants were about 18 to 90 years old, resided in about two dozen geographic areas of the United States, and were enrolled through a virtual design. Cohort assignment in the prospective study relied on participant-reported clinical history from a screening survey and a study questionnaire. Exposed participants had been in contact, within 2 weeks of entering the study, with a person who had a PCR-confirmed or clinician-diagnosed case of COVID-19. In the prospective study, whole blood, serum and a nasopharyngeal or oropharyngeal swab were collected from each participant by mobile phlebotomists. Prospective study participants could optionally give additional blood draws and questionnaires over an approximately 2-month period. Blood samples from the prospective study were shipped frozen or at room temperature prior to DNA extraction.

This sample was included in a study of blood T cell repertoires in COVID-19 (TCRdb year 2020). About the study as a whole: Collaborator samples came from the United States, Italy and Spain and covered acute and convalescent phases of COVID-19. Where HLA class I and class II types were available, the types were taken from metadata supplied by the sample provider, not from assay-based typing. The samples were drawn from the first 160 participants of the ongoing ImmuneRACE study and from about 1,200 subjects provided by 6 global collaborators. The material from the prospective study consisted of cDNA or gDNA derived from T cells, B-cell-depleted T cells, or PBMCs. A freely available public database, intended as a resource for researchers studying the immune response to SARS-CoV-2, is where the repertoires were released. Sample metadata almost always included a de-identified subject ID, COVID-19 status, age in years and sex. Subjects who had been exposed to COVID-19, were actively infected with it, or had recovered from it provided the deeply sampled blood TCRbeta repertoires that made up the dataset.

Spanning cysteine to phenylalanine, the CDR3 consists of 16 amino acids. Only the CDR3 DNA is retained, 48 bases long and in frame from the first base. CDR1 and CDR2 are drawn from the germline V gene: SNHLY, FYNNEI. V lost 0 bases and J lost 5 bases; the stretch between them is 16 bases long. General findings and caveats noted by the study authors: How much clinical and demographic metadata was included differed by source and by participant, and the metadata was provided uncurated.

TCRbeta CDR3 regions were amplified from genomic DNA using the immunoSEQ Assay, a bias-controlled multiplex PCR. The paper's data handling went like this. The number of nucleated cells in each sample was estimated by amplification of reference gene primers within the assay. To quantify the absolute abundance of each unique TCRbeta CDR3 rearrangement, sequence reads were collapsed and filtered. Productive Simpson clonality was computed per sample as the square root of Simpson's diversity index over productive rearrangements. Here the immuneACCESS table is served through TCRdb, limited to in-frame sequences with V and J called. Missing clones are a known gap in these copies; in checked studies unresolved V genes cover under half, and the rest lacks a known reason. The V and J calls and clone size come from that table; D and trimming were worked out from the DNA. Here the sample has some 290,000 clones; roughly nine tenths occur a single time. Around 4.2% of the sample is in the top ten clones.

Recombination connected TRBV2 to TRBJ1-1, and the D gene may be TRBD1, 5 bases matching. The material sequenced was PBMCs or T cells enriched from blood (not recorded which). This TCR was recovered from a woman between 25 and 40 years old who had been exposed to COVID-19. The DNA sequence is as follows: TGTGCCAGCAGTGAAGCGCGGGGCAGGGAAAGGACTGAAGCTTTCTTT. Its protein product is CASSEARGRERTEAFF.